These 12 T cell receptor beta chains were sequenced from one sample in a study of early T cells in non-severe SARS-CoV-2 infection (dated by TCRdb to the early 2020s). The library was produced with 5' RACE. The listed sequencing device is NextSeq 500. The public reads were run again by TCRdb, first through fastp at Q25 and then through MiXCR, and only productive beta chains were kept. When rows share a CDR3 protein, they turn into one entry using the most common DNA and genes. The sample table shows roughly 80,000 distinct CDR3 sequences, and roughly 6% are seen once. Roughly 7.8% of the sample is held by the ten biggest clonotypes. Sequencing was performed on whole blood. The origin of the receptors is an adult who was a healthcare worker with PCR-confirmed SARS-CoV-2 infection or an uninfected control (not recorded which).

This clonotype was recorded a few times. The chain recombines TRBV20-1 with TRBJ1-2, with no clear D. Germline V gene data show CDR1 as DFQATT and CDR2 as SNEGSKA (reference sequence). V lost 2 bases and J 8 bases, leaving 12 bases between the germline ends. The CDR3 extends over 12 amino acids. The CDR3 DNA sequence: TGCAGTGCTAGACTAAGCTCTAGGGGCTACACCTTC. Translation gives CSARLSSRGYTF.

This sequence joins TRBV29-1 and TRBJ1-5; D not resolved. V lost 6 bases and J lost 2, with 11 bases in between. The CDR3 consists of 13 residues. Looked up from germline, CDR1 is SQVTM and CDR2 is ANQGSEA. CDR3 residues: CSVRAPGNQPQHF. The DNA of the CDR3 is TGCAGCGTGAGGGCCCCGGGCAATCAGCCCCAGCATTTT.

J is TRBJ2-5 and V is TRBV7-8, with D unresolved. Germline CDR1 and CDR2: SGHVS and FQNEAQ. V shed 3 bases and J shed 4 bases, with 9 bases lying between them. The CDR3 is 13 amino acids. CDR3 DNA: TGTGCCAGCAGCTTGGGCTACAGAGAGACCCAGTACTTC. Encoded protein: CASSLGYRETQYF.

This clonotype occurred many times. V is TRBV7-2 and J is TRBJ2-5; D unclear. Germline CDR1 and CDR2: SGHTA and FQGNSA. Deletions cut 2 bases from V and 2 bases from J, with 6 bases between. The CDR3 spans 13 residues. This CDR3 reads CASSLSPQETQYF. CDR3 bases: TGTGCCAGCAGCTTATCTCCACAAGAGACCCAGTACTTC.

Here the CDR3 DNA reads TGTGCCAGCAGCAAAGGACATCAGCCCCAGCATTTT. This sequence encodes CASSKGHQPQHF. V usage is TRBV21-1 and J usage is TRBJ1-5. TRBV21-1 is a documented pseudogene. This CDR3 has 12 residues.

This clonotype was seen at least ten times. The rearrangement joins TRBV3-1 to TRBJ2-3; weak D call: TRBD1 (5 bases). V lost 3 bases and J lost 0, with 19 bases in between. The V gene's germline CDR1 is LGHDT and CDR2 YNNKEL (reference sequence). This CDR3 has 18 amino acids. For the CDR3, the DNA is TGTGCCAGCAGCCAGAATCGACGGACACCCAATAGCACAGATACGCAGTATTTT. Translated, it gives CASSQNRRTPNSTDTQYF.

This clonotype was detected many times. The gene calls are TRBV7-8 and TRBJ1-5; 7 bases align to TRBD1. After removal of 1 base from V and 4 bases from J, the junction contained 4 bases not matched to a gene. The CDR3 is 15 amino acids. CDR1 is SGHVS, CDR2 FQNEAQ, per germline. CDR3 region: CASSLEGAGNQPQHF. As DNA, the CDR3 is TGTGCCAGCAGCTTAGAGGGGGCTGGGAATCAGCCCCAGCATTTT.

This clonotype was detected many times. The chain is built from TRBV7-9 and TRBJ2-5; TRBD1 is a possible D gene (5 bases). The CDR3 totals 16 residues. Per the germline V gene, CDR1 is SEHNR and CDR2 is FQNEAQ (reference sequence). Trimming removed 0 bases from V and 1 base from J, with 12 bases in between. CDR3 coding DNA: TGTGCCAGCAGCTTAGCGGCTGGGGCTGGCCAAGAGACCCAGTACTTC. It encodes CASSLAAGAGQETQYF.

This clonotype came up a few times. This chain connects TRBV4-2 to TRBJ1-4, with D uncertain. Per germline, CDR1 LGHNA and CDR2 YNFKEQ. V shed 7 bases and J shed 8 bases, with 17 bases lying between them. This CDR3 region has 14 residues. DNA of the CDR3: TGTGCCAGCAACAGCGAGCCCGTGGGAGAAAAACTGTTTTTT. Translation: CASNSEPVGEKLFF.

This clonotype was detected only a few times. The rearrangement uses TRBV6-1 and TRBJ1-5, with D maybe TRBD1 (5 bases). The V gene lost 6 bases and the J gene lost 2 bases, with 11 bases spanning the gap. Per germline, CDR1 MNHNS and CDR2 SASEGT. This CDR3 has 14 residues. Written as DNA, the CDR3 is TGTGCCAGCAGGTCGGCGGGGGGCAATCAGCCCCAGCATTTT. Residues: CASRSAGGNQPQHF.

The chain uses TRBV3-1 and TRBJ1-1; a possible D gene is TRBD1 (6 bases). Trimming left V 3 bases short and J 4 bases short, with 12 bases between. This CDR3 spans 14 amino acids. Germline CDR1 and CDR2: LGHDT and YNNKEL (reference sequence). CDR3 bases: TGTGCCAGCAGCCAGGACAGTACGGCCACTGAAGCTTTCTTT. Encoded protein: CASSQDSTATEAFF.

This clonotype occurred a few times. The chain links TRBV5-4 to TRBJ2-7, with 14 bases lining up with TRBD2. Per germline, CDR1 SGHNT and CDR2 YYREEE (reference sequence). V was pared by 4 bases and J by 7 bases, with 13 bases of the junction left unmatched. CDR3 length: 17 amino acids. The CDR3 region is CASSPGLAGGLTWEQYF. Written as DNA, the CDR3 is TGTGCCAGCAGCCCCGGACTAGCGGGGGGTCTAACGTGGGAGCAGTACTTC.